This T cell receptor beta chain was found in a study of blood T cells in healthy people across ages. Background on the study: For every two T cells, template switching captured about one barcoded beta molecule.

Sample-barcoded 5' priming and a J-beta primer mix drove a second PCR of about 6 to 11 cycles. Each CDR3 protein is one row after TCRdb ran MiXCR on the 5' RACE reads. The table shows under 2,000,000 distinct CDR3 sequences, with about 50% occurring only once. Germline CDR1 and CDR2: MNHEY and SMNVEV (reference sequence). V lost 5 bases and J lost 8; bases outside the gene matches: 4. This CDR3 is 14 amino acids long. This clonotype came up a few times. The sequence derives from a woman aged 35 to 49 in good health. Specimen: blood. The chain recombines TRBV27 with TRBJ1-6, with 9 bases lining up with TRBD1. CDR3 bases: TGTGCCAGCAGTCCTACAGGGGGCTATTCACCCCTCCACTTT. This encodes CASSPTGGYSPLHF.